One sample yielded the 16 T cell receptor beta chains listed below, sequenced in a study of cytomegalovirus exposure and HLA in healthy donors. Primers: 60 Vbeta forward and 13 Jbeta reverse. Clones were read by immunoSEQ multiplex PCR, and TCRdb kept only the in-frame ones, dropping some. The data show about 76,000 clones, approximately 77% seen once. The specimen was PBMCs. The receptors originated from a woman aged 40 to 55 in good health and CMV-seropositive.

This rearrangement joins TRBV6-5 to TRBJ2-3; a weak D match, TRBD2 (6 bases). V shed 1 base and J shed 9 bases, with 11 bases lying between them. This CDR3 contains 13 residues. Germline V gives CDR1 MNHEY, CDR2 SVGAGI. The CDR3 here is CASSYFSGETQYF. In nucleotides, the CDR3 is TGTGCCAGCAGTTACTTCTCGGGGGAGACGCAGTATTTT.

This clone has just a few counts. One junction end disagrees with the germline gene, perhaps due to a read error. The chain has TRBV30 and TRBJ1-2, with TRBD1 matching 10 bases. The germline gives CDR1 GTSNPN, CDR2 SVGIG (reference sequence). This CDR3 has 15 residues. CDR3 loop: CAWSQPGTGVYGYPF. In DNA form, the CDR3 reads TGTGCCTGGAGTCAGCCGGGGACAGGGGTTTATGGCTACCCCTTC.

This chain joins TRBV27 and TRBJ2-1, with 8 positions matching TRBD1. V lost 3 bases and J lost 8; bases outside the gene matches: 6. The germline V gene encodes CDR1 MNHEY and CDR2 SMNVEV (reference sequence). The CDR3 is 14 residues long. CDR3 in DNA: TGTGCCAGCAGTTTCCGGACAGGGTGGGATGAGCAGTTCTTC. Protein product: CASSFRTGWDEQFF.

This chain joins TRBV2 and TRBJ1-5; TRBD1 might be the D (6 bases). Trimming pared 7 bases from V and 2 bases from J, leaving 9 bases between. Germline CDR1 reads SNHLY; CDR2 reads FYNNEI. The CDR3 length is 13 residues. CDR3 sequence reads: CASTWTGNQPQHF. The CDR3 nucleotides are TGTGCCAGCACCTGGACAGGCAATCAGCCCCAGCATTTT.

This chain joins TRBV7-2 and TRBJ1-2, with D perhaps TRBD1 (5 bases). Trimming cost V 4 bases and J 4 bases, with 13 bases left between them. CDR3 length equals 14 residues. The germline V gene encodes CDR1 SGHTA and CDR2 FQGNSA. CDR3 nucleotide sequence: TGTGCCAGCAGCTCTAAGACAGTCACCTATGGCTACACCTTC. Translating it yields CASSSKTVTYGYTF. The entire variable domain, with the rest obtained from reference TRBV7-2 and TRBJ1-2, is as follows: GAGVSQSPSNKVTEKGKDVELRCDPISGHTALYWYRQSLGQGLEFLIYFQGNSAPDKSGLPSDRFSAERTGGSVSTLTIQRTQQEDSAVYLCASSSKTVTYGYTFGSGTRLTVV.

This chain joins TRBV30 and TRBJ2-1; no definite D call. The length of the CDR3 is 15 residues. Germline values: CDR1 GTSNPN, CDR2 SVGIG (reference sequence). Trimming took off 2 bases at V and 6 bases at J, with 17 bases between the two ends. The CDR3 nucleotides read TGTGCCTGGAGTTTCGGGTTGGCTCCCCCCAATGAGCAGTTCTTC. It is translated as CAWSFGLAPPNEQFF.

The V call is TRBV27, the J call TRBJ1-4; TRBD1 matches at 8 bases. The CDR3 contains 14 residues. In germline, CDR1 is MNHEY, CDR2 SMNVEV (reference sequence). With V trimmed by 8 bases and J by 10 bases, 12 bases remained unmatched. The CDR3 protein is CASGGTGTGGKLFF. Written as DNA, the CDR3 is TGTGCCAGCGGGGGGACAGGAACCGGGGGAAAACTGTTTTTT.

There are a few counts of this clone. The J gene is TRBJ2-3, the V gene TRBV6-6; 9 nucleotides agree with TRBD1. The CDR3 spans 15 residues. Germline CDR1 MNHNY, CDR2 SVGAGI (reference sequence). Trimming at V came to 2 bases and at J to 4 bases, leaving 4 bases not matched to a gene. The CDR3: CASSYGTGRADTQYF. The DNA for the CDR3 is TGTGCCAGCAGTTACGGGACAGGGCGGGCAGATACGCAGTATTTT.

CDR3 sequence reads: CASARGFKQYF. CDR3 nucleotide sequence: TGTGCCAGCGCCAGGGGGTTCAAGCAGTACTTC. The rearrangement joins TRBV6-5 to TRBJ2-7, with 7 positions matching TRBD1. This CDR3 is 11 amino acids long. J was trimmed by 8 bases and V by 8 bases; bases with no gene match: 6. Germline loops: CDR1 MNHEY, CDR2 SVGAGI.

This chain links TRBV10-2 with TRBJ1-5, with D unresolved. Germline V lookup: CDR1 WSHSY, CDR2 SAAADI. Trimming left V 2 bases short and J 9 bases short, with 8 bases between. The CDR3 is 12 residues long. In nucleotides, the CDR3 is TGCGCCAGCAGTGAGGAGAGAGGGCCCCAGCATTTT. Residues: CASSEERGPQHF.

V usage is TRBV6-5 and J usage is TRBJ2-1; TRBD1 might be the D (5 bases). V was clipped by 0 bases and J by 5 bases, with 8 bases between them. Per the germline V gene, CDR1 is MNHEY and CDR2 is SVGAGI. This CDR3 is built from 14 residues. CDR3 in DNA: TGTGCCAGCAGTTACTCGACAGCGAACAATGAGCAGTTCTTC. Its protein product is CASSYSTANNEQFF.

This chain uses TRBV6-5 with TRBJ1-1; 10 positions match TRBD1. V lost 2 bases and J lost 2; bases outside the gene matches: 2. The germline V gene has CDR1 MNHEY and CDR2 SVGAGI. There are 15 residues in the CDR3. CDR3 DNA: TGTGCCAGCAGTTACGGGGACAGGGGTAACACTGAAGCTTTCTTT. It encodes CASSYGDRGNTEAFF.

The chain carries TRBV7-9 and TRBJ1-2; no clear D gene. Trimming shortened V by 5 bases and J by 4 bases, and 14 bases separated the two germline ends. The CDR3 contains 14 residues. Per germline, CDR1 SEHNR and CDR2 FQNEAQ (reference sequence). The CDR3 protein is CASSHTGFGYGYTF. The CDR3 DNA sequence: TGTGCCAGCAGCCATACGGGGTTTGGCTATGGCTACACCTTC.

V is TRBV5-1 and J is TRBJ1-4; TRBD1 aligns across 8 bases. Germline V gives CDR1 SGHRS, CDR2 YFSETQ. V was clipped by 4 bases and J by 8 bases; unmatched bases: 19. CDR3 length equals 18 residues. The CDR3 DNA is TGCGCCAGCAGCCCCCACTTGGCCGGGCAGGGGGCTTGGGAAAAACTGTTTTTT. Its protein is CASSPHLAGQGAWEKLFF. The full variable domain, completed using reference TRBV5-1 and TRBJ1-4, is KAGVTQTPRYLIKTRGQQVTLSCSPISGHRSVSWYQQTPGQGLQFLFEYFSETQRNKGNFPGRFSGRQFSNSRSEMNVSTLELGDSALYLCASSPHLAGQGAWEKLFFGSGTQLSVL.

This clone has more than one count but fewer than ten. This chain uses TRBV27 with TRBJ2-6, with 12 bases lining up with TRBD1. The ends lost 0 bases at V and 3 bases at J; junction bases unmatched: 3. The germline V gene encodes CDR1 MNHEY and CDR2 SMNVEV (reference sequence). The CDR3 contains 18 residues. CDR3 coding DNA: TGTGCCAGCAGTTTATCGGGACAGGGGGCTTATGGGGCCAACGTCCTGACTTTC. It is translated as CASSLSGQGAYGANVLTF.

This chain connects TRBV30 to TRBJ1-4; D is undetermined. The CDR3 totals 15 residues. Trimming took off 3 bases at V and 0 bases at J, with 11 bases between the two ends. Germline V gene data show CDR1 as GTSNPN and CDR2 as SVGIG (reference sequence). The CDR3 region has the DNA TGTGCCTGGAGGGCTACAGCGGCAACTAATGAAAAACTGTTTTTT. Its translation is CAWRATAATNEKLFF. The full variable domain, its missing parts supplied by reference TRBV30 and TRBJ1-4, is SQTIHQWPATLVQPVGSPLSLECTVEGTSNPNLYWYRQAAGRGLQLLFYSVGIGQISSEVPQNLSASRPQDRQFILSSKKLLLSDSGFYLCAWRATAATNEKLFFGSGTQLSVL.